This T cell receptor (beta chain) was sequenced during a study of T cells in Graves' hyperthyroidism and ophthalmopathy. Points on this clonotype: Its cognate antigen is unknown. A read error may explain this, as a much larger clone is one base away.

Patients aged 18 to 65 had newly diagnosed hyperthyroidism of under 2 months' duration. Study conclusions and caveats: The model forecast ophthalmopathy, anticipating it by a median roughly 6.5 months before onset. Using 13 V-J features, a model discriminated ophthalmopathy from stable hyperthyroidism.

Amplified TCR beta CDR3 regions came from RNA transcripts. In the first-round RT-PCR of the TCR CDR3, the HTBI primer set was used. Each CDR3 protein is one row after TCRdb ran MiXCR on the multiplex PCR reads. The top ten clones hold approximately 7.5% of a sample with a few hundred thousand distinct CDR3 sequences, around 14% of them seen once. The length of the CDR3 is 12 residues. Germline CDR1 reads SGHRS; CDR2 reads YFSETQ. The sequenced material came from blood. The gene calls are TRBV5-1 and TRBJ2-1; perhaps TRBD1 as D (6 bases). The DNA matches TRBJ2-7 better at its end, which makes the J call doubtful. This receptor was obtained from a woman under 30 with Graves' hyperthyroidism. The CDR3 region is CASATRGYEQYF. The CDR3 DNA is TGCGCCAGCGCCACGAGGGGGTATGAGCAGTACTTC.